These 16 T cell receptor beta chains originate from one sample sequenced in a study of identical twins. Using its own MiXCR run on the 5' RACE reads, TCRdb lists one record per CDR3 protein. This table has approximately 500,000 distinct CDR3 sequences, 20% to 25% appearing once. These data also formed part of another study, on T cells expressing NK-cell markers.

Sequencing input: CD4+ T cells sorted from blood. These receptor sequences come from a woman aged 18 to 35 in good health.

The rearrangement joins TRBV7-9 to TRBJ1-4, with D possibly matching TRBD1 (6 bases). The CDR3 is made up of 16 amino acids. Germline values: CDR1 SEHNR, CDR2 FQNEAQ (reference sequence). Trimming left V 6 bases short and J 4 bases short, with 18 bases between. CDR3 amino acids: CASSYFPGQINEKLFF. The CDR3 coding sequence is TGTGCCAGCAGTTACTTTCCGGGACAAATTAATGAAAAACTGTTTTTT.

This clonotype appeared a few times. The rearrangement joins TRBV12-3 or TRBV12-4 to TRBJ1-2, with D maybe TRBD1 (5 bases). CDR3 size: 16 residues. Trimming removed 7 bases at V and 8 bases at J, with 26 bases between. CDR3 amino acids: CASTSPSGQGVGGYTF. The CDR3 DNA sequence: TGTGCCAGCACTTCTCCAAGTGGGCAGGGCGTGGGCGGCTACACCTTC.

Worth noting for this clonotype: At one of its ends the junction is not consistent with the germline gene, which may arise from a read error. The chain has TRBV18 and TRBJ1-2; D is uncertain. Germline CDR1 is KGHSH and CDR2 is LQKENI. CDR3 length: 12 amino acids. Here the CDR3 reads CASSPPNYGYTF. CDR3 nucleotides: TGTGCCAGCTCTCCACCTAACTATGGCTACACCTTC.

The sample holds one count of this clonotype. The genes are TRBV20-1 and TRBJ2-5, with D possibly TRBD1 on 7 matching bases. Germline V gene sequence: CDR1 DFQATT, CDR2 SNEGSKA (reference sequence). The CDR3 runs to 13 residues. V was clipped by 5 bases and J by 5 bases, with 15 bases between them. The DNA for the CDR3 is TGCAGTGCTCGGAGGGACAGAAGTGAGACCCAGTACTTC. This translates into CSARRDRSETQYF.

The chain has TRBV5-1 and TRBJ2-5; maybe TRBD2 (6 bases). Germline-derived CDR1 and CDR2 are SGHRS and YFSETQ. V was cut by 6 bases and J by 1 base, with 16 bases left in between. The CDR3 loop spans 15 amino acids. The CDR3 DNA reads TGCGCCAGCACCGATGCGCGGGGAGGCCAAGAGACCCAGTACTTC. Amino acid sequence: CASTDARGGQETQYF.

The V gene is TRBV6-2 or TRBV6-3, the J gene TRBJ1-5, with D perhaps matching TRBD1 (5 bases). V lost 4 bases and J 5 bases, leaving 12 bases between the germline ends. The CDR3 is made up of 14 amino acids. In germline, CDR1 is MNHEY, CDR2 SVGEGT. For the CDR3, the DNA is TGTGCCAGCAGTTGGAGGGGCCGGGATCAGCCCCAGCATTTT. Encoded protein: CASSWRGRDQPQHF.

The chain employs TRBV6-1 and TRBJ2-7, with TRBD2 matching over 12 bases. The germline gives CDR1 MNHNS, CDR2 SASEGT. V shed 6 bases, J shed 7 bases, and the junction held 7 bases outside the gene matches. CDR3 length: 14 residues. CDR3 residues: CASSLLAGGREQYF. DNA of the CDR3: TGTGCCAGCAGCCTCCTAGCGGGGGGGCGTGAGCAGTACTTC.

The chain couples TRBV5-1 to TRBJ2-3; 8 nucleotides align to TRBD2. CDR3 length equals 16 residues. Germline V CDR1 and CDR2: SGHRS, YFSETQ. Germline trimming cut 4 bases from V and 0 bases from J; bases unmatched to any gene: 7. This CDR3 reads CASSAGLAGSTDTQYF. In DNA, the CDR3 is TGCGCCAGCAGCGCCGGATTAGCGGGAAGCACAGATACGCAGTATTTT.

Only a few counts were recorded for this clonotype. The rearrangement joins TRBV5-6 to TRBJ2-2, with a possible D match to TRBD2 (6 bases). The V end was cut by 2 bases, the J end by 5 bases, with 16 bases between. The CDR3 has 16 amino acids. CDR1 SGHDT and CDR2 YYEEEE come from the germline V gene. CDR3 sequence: CASSLEPGRTTGELFF. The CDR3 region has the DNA TGTGCCAGCAGCTTAGAACCAGGGAGGACGACCGGGGAGCTGTTTTTT.

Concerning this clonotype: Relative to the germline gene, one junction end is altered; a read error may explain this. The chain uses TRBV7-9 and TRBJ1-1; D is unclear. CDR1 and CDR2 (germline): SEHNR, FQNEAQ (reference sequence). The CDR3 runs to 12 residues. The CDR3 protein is CASVLGNTVAFF. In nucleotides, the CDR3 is TGTGCCAGCGTCCTAGGAAACACTGTAGCTTTCTTT.

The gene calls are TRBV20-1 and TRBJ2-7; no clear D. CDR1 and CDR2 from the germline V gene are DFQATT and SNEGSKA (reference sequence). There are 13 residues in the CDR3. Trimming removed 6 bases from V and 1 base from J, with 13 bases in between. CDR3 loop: CSAIMPGSYEQYF. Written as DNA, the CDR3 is TGCAGTGCCATTATGCCTGGTTCCTACGAGCAGTACTTC.

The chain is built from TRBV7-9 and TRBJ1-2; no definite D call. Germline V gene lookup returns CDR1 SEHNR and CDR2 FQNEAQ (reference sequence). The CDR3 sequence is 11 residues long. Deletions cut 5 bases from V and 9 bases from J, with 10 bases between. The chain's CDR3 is CASSAQLSYTF. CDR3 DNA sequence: TGTGCCAGCAGCGCCCAATTGAGCTACACCTTC.

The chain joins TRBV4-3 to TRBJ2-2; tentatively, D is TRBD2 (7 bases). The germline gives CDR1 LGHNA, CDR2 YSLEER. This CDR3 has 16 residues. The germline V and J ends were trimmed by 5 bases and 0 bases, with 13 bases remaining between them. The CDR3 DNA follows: TGCGCCAGCAGCAGGGGGGGCCAAGCGAACACCGGGGAGCTGTTTTTT. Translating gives CASSRGGQANTGELFF.

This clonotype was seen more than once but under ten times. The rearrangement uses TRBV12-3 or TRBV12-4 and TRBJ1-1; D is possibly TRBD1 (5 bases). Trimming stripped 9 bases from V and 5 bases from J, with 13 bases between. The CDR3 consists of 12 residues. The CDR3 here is CASGGGRTEAFF. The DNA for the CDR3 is TGTGCCAGTGGGGGTGGCAGAACTGAAGCTTTCTTT.

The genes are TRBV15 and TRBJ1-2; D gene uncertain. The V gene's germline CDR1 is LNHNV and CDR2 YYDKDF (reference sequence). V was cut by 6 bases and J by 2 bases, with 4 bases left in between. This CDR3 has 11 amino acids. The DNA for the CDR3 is TGTGCCACCAGTAACAACTATGGCTACACCTTC. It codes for CATSNNYGYTF.

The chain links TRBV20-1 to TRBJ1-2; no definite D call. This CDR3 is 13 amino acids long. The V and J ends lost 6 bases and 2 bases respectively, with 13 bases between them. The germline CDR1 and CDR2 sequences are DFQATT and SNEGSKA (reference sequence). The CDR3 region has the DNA TGCAGTGCCCTCCCGACGGCAAACTATGGCTACACCTTC. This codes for CSALPTANYGYTF.